One sample yielded the 10 T cell receptor beta chains listed below, sequenced in a study of blood T cell repertoires in COVID-19. Sequencing was performed with immunoSEQ multiplex PCR; in TCRdb, only in-frame clones are kept and a portion is missing. The table lists roughly 410,000 clones, 89% of them singletons. Sequenced material: peripheral blood. All receptors come from a middle-aged woman with COVID-19, enrolled during active disease.

The chain carries TRBV5-8 and TRBJ1-3; maybe TRBD1 (6 bases). Trimming stripped 4 bases from V and 0 bases from J, with 11 bases between. The germline CDR1 and CDR2 sequences are SGHTS and YDEGEE. This CDR3 spans 15 amino acids. CDR3 in DNA: TGTGCCAGCAGCCTGGGGGCGTACTCTGGAAACACCATATATTTT. Translated: CASSLGAYSGNTIYF.

The chain combines TRBV7-9 with TRBJ2-1; TRBD1 aligns across 10 bases. The V segment lost 3 bases and the J segment 3 bases; nucleotides outside the gene matches: 5. CDR3 size: 16 residues. Germline V CDR1 and CDR2: SEHNR, FQNEAQ (reference sequence). As DNA, the CDR3 is TGTGCCAGCAGCTTGGTTGGGACAGGGGTCTACAATGAGCAGTTCTTC. This encodes CASSLVGTGVYNEQFF.

This sequence joins TRBV5-1 and TRBJ2-5; D gene uncertain. CDR1 and CDR2 (germline): SGHRS, YFSETQ. Trimming removed 0 bases at V and 5 bases at J, with 5 bases between. The CDR3 consists of 12 residues. This chain's CDR3 is CASSLESETQYF. The CDR3 coding sequence is TGCGCCAGCAGCTTGGAATCTGAGACCCAGTACTTC. The full variable domain, with the rest looked up from reference TRBV5-1 and TRBJ2-5, is KAGVTQTPRYLIKTRGQQVTLSCSPISGHRSVSWYQQTPGQGLQFLFEYFSETQRNKGNFPGRFSGRQFSNSRSEMNVSTLELGDSALYLCASSLESETQYFGPGTRLLVL.

This clone was recorded only once. The chain recombines TRBV27 with TRBJ2-1; D is ambiguous. The germline gives CDR1 MNHEY, CDR2 SMNVEV (reference sequence). This CDR3 region has 13 residues. Trimming removed 3 bases at V and 4 bases at J, with 7 bases between. The CDR3, as DNA: TGTGCCAGCAGTTTTGCGGAGTACAATGAGCAGTTCTTC. Translating it yields CASSFAEYNEQFF.

The V and J genes are TRBV29-1 and TRBJ2-1; 10 nucleotides line up with TRBD1. Germline-derived CDR1 and CDR2 are SQVTM and ANQGSEA. The trim removed 6 bases at V and 2 bases at J, leaving 16 bases unmatched. The CDR3 is 18 residues long. DNA of the CDR3: TGCAGCGTGGGGGACAGGGGATCGACTAGATCTCCCTACAATGAGCAGTTCTTC. It is translated as CSVGDRGSTRSPYNEQFF.

This chain joins TRBV28 and TRBJ1-4; maybe TRBD1 (6 bases). This CDR3 has 14 residues. Between the trimmed V and J ends, which lost 6 bases and 3 bases, there was a span of 11 bases. The germline V gene has CDR1 MDHEN and CDR2 SYDVKM. The CDR3 DNA reads as TGTGCCAGCAGCCCAGGGGATCCTAATGAAAAACTGTTTTTT. Protein sequence: CASSPGDPNEKLFF.

The J gene is TRBJ2-5, the V gene TRBV9; possible D gene TRBD2, 7 bases. Trimming stripped 0 bases from V and 2 bases from J, with 14 bases between. Germline CDR1 and CDR2: SGDLS and YYNGEE. The CDR3 sequence is 16 residues long. CDR3 amino acids: CASSVVGGGLQETQYF. DNA for the CDR3: TGTGCCAGCAGCGTAGTGGGAGGGGGTCTTCAAGAGACCCAGTACTTC. The full variable domain, in which reference TRBV9 and TRBJ2-5 provide the parts outside the CDR3, is DSGVTQTPKHLITATGQRVTLRCSPRSGDLSVYWYQQSLDQGLQFLIQYYNGEERAKGNILERFSAQQFPDLHSELNLSSLELGDSALYFCASSVVGGGLQETQYFGPGTRLLVL.

The chain carries TRBV15 and TRBJ1-4, with D maybe TRBD1 (5 bases). Germline CDR1 is LNHNV and CDR2 is YYDKDF (reference sequence). This CDR3 region has 20 residues. The V gene lost 8 bases and the J gene lost 0 bases, with 28 bases spanning the gap. CDR3 bases: TGTGCCACCCATTTGGGTTTACAGGCTCCGCGTTCCGCAACTAATGAAAAACTGTTTTTT. This codes for CATHLGLQAPRSATNEKLFF.

The chain joins TRBV25-1 to TRBJ2-7; 9 bases fit TRBD1. J was trimmed by 1 base and V by 2 bases; bases with no gene match: 12. The CDR3 totals 18 residues. Germline V gives CDR1 MGHDK, CDR2 SYGVNS. CDR3 region: CASSEGLGRQGVSYEQYF. The DNA for the CDR3 is TGTGCCAGCAGTGAAGGTCTGGGGCGACAGGGGGTATCCTACGAGCAGTACTTC.

The chain uses TRBV18 and TRBJ1-2, with D perhaps matching TRBD1 (6 bases). Germline values: CDR1 KGHSH, CDR2 LQKENI. The CDR3 extends over 15 amino acids. The V end was cut by 1 base, the J end by 4 bases, with 13 bases between. This CDR3 reads CASSPRGHEIYGYTF. Written as DNA, the CDR3 is TGTGCCAGCTCACCACGGGGACACGAAATCTATGGCTACACCTTC.